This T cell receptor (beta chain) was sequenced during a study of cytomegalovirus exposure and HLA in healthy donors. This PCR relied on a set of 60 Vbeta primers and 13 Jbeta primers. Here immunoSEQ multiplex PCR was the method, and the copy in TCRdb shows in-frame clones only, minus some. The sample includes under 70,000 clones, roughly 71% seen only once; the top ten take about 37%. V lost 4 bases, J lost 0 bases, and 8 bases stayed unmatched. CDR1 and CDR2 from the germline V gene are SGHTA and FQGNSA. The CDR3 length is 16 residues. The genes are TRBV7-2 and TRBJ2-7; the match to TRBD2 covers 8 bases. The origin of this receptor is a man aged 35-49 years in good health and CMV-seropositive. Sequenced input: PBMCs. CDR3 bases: TGTGCCAGCAGCTCCCGTCGGGGGGGGAGCTCCTACGAGCAGTACTTC. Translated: CASSSRRGGSSYEQYF.